The next 18 T cell receptor beta chains were all read from a single sample in a study of alternative splicing in chronic myeloid leukemia remission (TCRdb year 2020). For the study in its entirety: Remission specimens from the trials were collected at major or complete molecular response, at 12 or 24 months of TKI therapy.

The time point label for this specimen denotes: major or complete molecular response after front-line TKI therapy. The library was built by means of bulk RNA-seq. For sequencing, an Illumina HiSeq 2500 was employed. The TruSeq Stranded RNA sample prep kit was used to generate libraries of poly-A-enriched mRNA from an input of approximately 1 ug total RNA. Through TCRdb reprocessing, the reads give one entry per CDR3 protein sequence; DNA is omitted. This sample's records show roughly 75 distinct CDR3 sequences. This material consisted of PBMCs or total blood leukocytes (not recorded which), taken during remission. These receptors came from an adult with chronic myeloid leukemia.

The chain joins TRBV9 to TRBJ2-2; the D call from TCRdb, TRBD2, cannot be confirmed without DNA. Germline V gene lookup returns CDR1 SGDLS and CDR2 YYNGEE. The CDR3 covers 15 residues. This chain's CDR3 is CASSADAANTGELFF.

The CDR3 sequence: CSARYGTRGTGELFF. The V and J genes are TRBV20/OR9-2 and TRBJ2-2; the TCRdb D gene call, TRBD2, has no DNA to confirm it. TRBV20/OR9-2 is treated as an ORF (open reading frame) with a function not yet certain. The CDR3 has 15 residues.

This chain connects TRBV19 to TRBJ1-5. The CDR3 consists of 19 residues. CDR1 and CDR2 from the germline V gene are LNHDA and SQIVND (reference sequence). The CDR3 here is CASRIRGADRGPGNQPQHF.

The gene calls are TRBV19 and TRBJ2-7; the TRBD2 assignment by TCRdb is unverifiable without DNA. This CDR3 comprises 14 residues. The germline CDR1 and CDR2 sequences are LNHDA and SQIVND (reference sequence). The CDR3 is CASRYLAGPGEQYF.

The CDR3 here is CASSHQGSTEAFF. The genes are TRBV6-5 and TRBJ1-1. In germline, CDR1 is MNHEY, CDR2 SVGAGI. The CDR3 has 13 amino acids.

CDR3 sequence reads: CASSLASGRANEQFF. The genes are TRBV5-5 and TRBJ2-1; there is no DNA to check the TCRdb D call of TRBD2. The CDR3 totals 15 residues. CDR1 and CDR2 from the germline V gene are SGHKS and YYEKEE (reference sequence).

This clonotype showed up just once. The chain recombines TRBV7-9 with TRBJ2-4. Per germline, CDR1 SEHNR and CDR2 FQNEAQ (reference sequence). This CDR3 has 14 residues. The CDR3 region is CASSLVAGKNIQYF.

The V and J genes are TRBV25-1 and TRBJ2-7. Germline CDR1 MGHDK, CDR2 SYGVNS. This CDR3 spans 14 amino acids. This CDR3 is CASSQVTGSYEQYF.

The rearrangement links TRBV11-2 to TRBJ1-2. Germline-derived CDR1 and CDR2 are SGHAT and FQNNGV. The CDR3 runs to 11 residues. CDR3 residues: CASSAVYGYTF.

The chain couples TRBV20-1 to TRBJ2-1; lacking DNA, the TRBD2 call made by TCRdb goes unchecked. There are 14 residues in the CDR3. CDR1 and CDR2 (germline): DFQATT, SNEGSKA (reference sequence). The CDR3 loop is CSVQSRDLYNEQFF.

This clonotype is a singleton in its sample. The CDR3 spells CASVSQGFNEQFF. The J gene is TRBJ2-1, the V gene TRBV12-5; TCRdb proposes TRBD2, but this gene call is untestable without DNA. From germline, CDR1 is LGHNT and CDR2 FRNRAP. This CDR3 is built from 13 residues.

V is TRBV7-9 and J is TRBJ2-7. From germline, CDR1 is SEHNR and CDR2 FQNEAQ (reference sequence). The CDR3 is made up of 12 amino acids. The CDR3 loop is CASSSEWLKQYF.

The chain has TRBV4-1 and TRBJ1-6. This CDR3 contains 14 residues. Germline V CDR1 and CDR2: MGHRA, YSYEKL. The chain's CDR3 is CASSQANPNSPLHF.

This chain connects TRBV12-3 or TRBV12-4 to TRBJ1-1. CDR3 length equals 12 residues. The CDR3 is CAIQGEGAEAFF.

The chain uses TRBV4-2 and TRBJ2-7; the D call of TRBD2 rests on TCRdb alone, since no DNA is present to check it. CDR1 is LGHNA and CDR2 is YNFKEQ in the germline V gene. CDR3 length: 15 amino acids. The CDR3 loop is CASSQAAGVGYEQYF.

V is TRBV11-1 and J is TRBJ1-1. This CDR3 contains 15 residues. Per the germline V gene, CDR1 is SGHAT and CDR2 is FQDESV (reference sequence). CDR3 sequence reads: CASSRSGGRNTEAFF.

The chain couples TRBV29-1 to TRBJ2-7; the TCRdb D gene call, TRBD2, has no DNA to confirm it. The CDR3 sequence is 17 residues long. Germline V gives CDR1 SQVTM, CDR2 ANQGSEA. The CDR3 is CSVDGVETSGNTYEQYF.

The chain is built from TRBV20-1 and TRBJ2-7. The CDR3 totals 12 residues. Germline CDR1 DFQATT, CDR2 SNEGSKA (reference sequence). The CDR3 protein is CSASRLFYEQYF.